A single sample is the source of the 9 T cell receptor beta chains below, sequenced in a study of T cells after yellow fever vaccination. TCRdb re-called the 5' RACE reads through MiXCR, storing one row per CDR3 protein. The sample includes hundreds of thousands of distinct CDR3 sequences, roughly 6.1% seen only once; the top ten take approximately 16%. Sequencing used PBMCs, obtained 5 days after the yellow fever booster vaccination. These receptors all stem from a man aged 25-45 years who received the YFV17D yellow fever vaccine.

The sample holds a few counts of this clonotype. J is TRBJ2-7 and V is TRBV6-1; D possibly corresponds to TRBD1 (6 bases). This CDR3 has 15 residues. Germline values: CDR1 MNHNS, CDR2 SASEGT. The ends were cut back, 6 bases at V and 5 bases at J, with 20 bases in the middle. The CDR3 protein is CASRGAGEFGNEQYF. Here the CDR3 DNA reads TGTGCCAGCAGGGGGGCAGGGGAGTTTGGGAACGAGCAGTACTTC.

This clonotype was observed a few times. This chain connects TRBV3-1 to TRBJ2-1; D might be TRBD1 or TRBD2, each matching 5 bases. CDR3 length equals 15 residues. Trimming removed 4 bases from V and 9 bases from J, with 19 bases in between. Per the germline V gene, CDR1 is LGHDT and CDR2 is YNNKEL (reference sequence). The CDR3 sequence is CASSRPRGPLGEQFF. The CDR3 nucleotides are TGTGCCAGCAGCCGGCCCCGGGGCCCTCTAGGTGAGCAGTTCTTC.

This clonotype was counted only a few times. The chain carries TRBV5-4 and TRBJ2-5, with D hard to call. The CDR3 consists of 13 residues. Germline CDR1 reads SGHNT; CDR2 reads YYREEE (reference sequence). Trimming left V 3 bases short and J 4 bases short, with 10 bases between. The CDR3 loop reads CASSSGSIETQYF. CDR3 in DNA: TGTGCCAGCAGCTCGGGCAGTATAGAGACCCAGTACTTC.

This clonotype was counted ten times or more. The DNA of the CDR3 is TGCAGCGTTGATCAGGGGGGTGTTAGTGAGCAGTTCTTC. This sequence encodes CSVDQGGVSEQFF. The chain is built from TRBV29-1 and TRBJ2-1; tentatively, D is TRBD1 (7 bases). The CDR3 covers 13 residues. Trimming removed 3 bases from V and 9 bases from J, with 15 bases in between. Germline CDR1 and CDR2: SQVTM and ANQGSEA.

This clonotype was recorded a few times. The chain has TRBV25-1 and TRBJ2-3; D unclear. The CDR3 runs to 13 residues. Germline CDR1 reads MGHDK; CDR2 reads SYGVNS. V was clipped by 5 bases and J by 3 bases, with 9 bases between them. DNA of the CDR3: TGTGCCAGCAGTCGGGTCGAAACAGATACGCAGTATTTT. Translating gives CASSRVETDTQYF.

This clonotype was picked up many times. This chain links TRBV6-1 with TRBJ1-4; 8 positions agree with TRBD1. CDR1 is MNHNS and CDR2 is SASEGT in the germline V gene. This CDR3 region has 14 residues. Trimming cost V 6 bases and J 8 bases; bases outside gene matches: 8. CDR3 amino acids: CASRNRGVREKLFF. The CDR3 region has the DNA TGTGCCAGCAGGAACAGGGGGGTTCGGGAAAAACTGTTTTTT.

The sample holds a few counts of this clonotype. The chain uses TRBV12-3 or TRBV12-4 and TRBJ1-3, with TRBD1 matching 7 bases. The CDR3 has 17 amino acids. V shed 2 bases, J shed 8 bases, and the junction held 15 bases outside the gene matches. Here the CDR3 DNA reads TGTGCCAGCAGTTTATCCGTGGGCGAGAGAGGGGGCCACACCATATATTTT. Amino acids: CASSLSVGERGGHTIYF.

V usage is TRBV20-1 and J usage is TRBJ2-7; 7 bases line up with TRBD1. Losses at the gene ends were 7 bases for V and 0 bases for J; bases not matched to a gene: 6. This CDR3 has 13 residues. Germline lookup yields CDR1 DFQATT and CDR2 SNEGSKA (reference sequence). The CDR3 nucleotides read TGCAGTGTCCCAGGGGGAGCCTCCTACGAGCAGTACTTC. This translates into CSVPGGASYEQYF.

The chain carries TRBV5-1 and TRBJ2-5; TRBD1 might be the D (6 bases). Germline V CDR1 and CDR2: SGHRS, YFSETQ. CDR3 size: 14 residues. Trimming pared 4 bases from V and 2 bases from J, leaving 12 bases between. CDR3 region: CASSDAQGQETQYF. The CDR3 nucleotides read TGCGCCAGCAGCGATGCCCAGGGGCAAGAGACCCAGTACTTC. Filled out from reference TRBV5-1 and TRBJ2-5, the complete variable domain reads KAGVTQTPRYLIKTRGQQVTLSCSPISGHRSVSWYQQTPGQGLQFLFEYFSETQRNKGNFPGRFSGRQFSNSRSEMNVSTLELGDSALYLCASSDAQGQETQYFGPGTRLLVL.